The 5 T cell receptor beta chains below come from one sample, sequenced in a study of siplizumab effects on memory and regulatory T cells. Sequencing used immunoSEQ multiplex PCR; TCRdb keeps in-frame clones, though not all of them. The sample records about 91,000 clones, approximately 93% being singletons. Sequenced input: CD8+ T cells sorted from blood. These receptors were taken from a human donor in good health.

This sequence joins TRBV15 and TRBJ2-1, with TRBD2 matching 9 bases. This CDR3 contains 15 residues. J was trimmed by 5 bases and V by 5 bases; bases with no gene match: 7. Looked up from germline, CDR1 is LNHNV and CDR2 is YYDKDF (reference sequence). The CDR3, as DNA: TGTGCCACCAGCTCCCAGGGACTAGCTCACAATGAGCAGTTCTTC. Its translation: CATSSQGLAHNEQFF.

The chain has TRBV10-2 and TRBJ2-2; possibly TRBD1 for D (6 bases). The CDR3 loop spans 15 amino acids. CDR1 and CDR2 from the germline V gene are WSHSY and SAAADI. Trimming shortened V by 2 bases and J by 4 bases, and 11 bases separated the two germline ends. The CDR3 region has the DNA TGCGCCAGCAGTGAGCGTACAGGGTCCACCGGGGAGCTGTTTTTT. Translated: CASSERTGSTGELFF.

J is TRBJ2-1 and V is TRBV7-2; TRBD2 is a possible D gene (6 bases). Trimming took off 2 bases at V and 8 bases at J, with 19 bases between the two ends. Germline V gene data show CDR1 as SGHTA and CDR2 as FQGNSA. The CDR3 extends over 16 amino acids. The CDR3 sequence: CASSLMGPGEGDEQFF. The CDR3 bases are TGTGCCAGCAGCTTAATGGGGCCGGGAGAGGGCGATGAGCAGTTCTTC.

In this sample, this clone turned up a few times. J is TRBJ1-1 and V is TRBV7-9, with D uncertain. This CDR3 region has 13 residues. Germline V gene sequence: CDR1 SEHNR, CDR2 FQNEAQ (reference sequence). Trimming cost V 6 bases and J 5 bases, with 13 bases left between them. Here the CDR3 reads CASREPGGTEAFF. The CDR3 DNA is TGTGCCAGCAGAGAACCCGGTGGGACTGAAGCTTTCTTT.

The chain carries TRBV11-3 and TRBJ2-7; no definite D call. The CDR3 is made up of 11 amino acids. V was cut by 5 bases and J by 6 bases, with 8 bases left in between. Looked up from germline, CDR1 is SGHNT and CDR2 is YENEEA. CDR3 nucleotides: TGTGCCAGCAGCCCCGGTCTCGAGCAGTACTTC. It is translated as CASSPGLEQYF.